A single sample gave rise to the 27 T cell receptor beta chains below, sequenced in a study of CD8 T cells in Susac syndrome. Roughly 0.45 to 1 ug RNA was reverse transcribed with random hexamers. TCRdb re-called the immunoSEQ multiplex PCR reads through MiXCR, storing one row per CDR3 protein. The sample yields a few hundred thousand distinct CDR3 sequences, approximately 85% seen once. The specimen sequenced was CD8+ T cells from PBMCs. The receptors come from a human donor with multiple sclerosis.

This clonotype appeared a few times. The chain joins TRBV19 to TRBJ2-1; D possibly corresponds to TRBD2 (5 bases). The CDR3 is 13 amino acids. Between the trimmed V and J ends, which lost 8 bases and 2 bases, there was a span of 10 bases. Germline loops: CDR1 LNHDA, CDR2 SQIVND (reference sequence). The CDR3 sequence is CASSRDTYNEQFF. CDR3 sequence (DNA): TGTGCCAGTTCTCGGGATACCTACAATGAGCAGTTCTTC.

The chain uses TRBV5-5 and TRBJ1-6, with D possibly matching TRBD1 (5 bases). V lost 5 bases, J lost 9 bases, and 18 bases lay in between. The length of the CDR3 is 15 residues. Germline assignment: CDR1 SGHKS and CDR2 YYEKEE (reference sequence). The CDR3 DNA reads as TGTGCCAGCAGTCCCCCCCGGGGTGGGGGTTCACCCCTCCACTTT. This translates into CASSPPRGGGSPLHF.

Only a few counts were recorded for this clonotype. The V gene is TRBV5-1, the J gene TRBJ2-1; weak D call: TRBD1 (6 bases). V was pared by 0 bases and J by 0 bases, with 13 bases between. Per the germline V gene, CDR1 is SGHRS and CDR2 is YFSETQ. The CDR3 is made up of 17 amino acids. CDR3 coding DNA: TGCGCCAGCAGCTTGGAAGGACAGCTCCCCTCCTACAATGAGCAGTTCTTC. Amino acid sequence: CASSLEGQLPSYNEQFF.

The chain combines TRBV19 with TRBJ2-7; possible D gene TRBD2, 6 bases. The germline V gene encodes CDR1 LNHDA and CDR2 SQIVND (reference sequence). The CDR3 extends over 14 amino acids. Trimming shortened V by 3 bases and J by 3 bases, and 12 bases separated the two germline ends. CDR3 nucleotide sequence: TGTGCCAGTAGTATTGGAGGGATCAACTACGAGCAGTACTTC. Protein: CASSIGGINYEQYF. Filled out from reference TRBV19 and TRBJ2-7, the complete variable domain reads DGGITQSPKYLFRKEGQNVTLSCEQNLNHDAMYWYRQDPGQGLRLIYYSQIVNDFQKGDIAEGYSVSREKKESFPLTVTSAQKNPTAFYLCASSIGGINYEQYFGPGTRLTVT.

The chain uses TRBV12-3 or TRBV12-4 and TRBJ1-1; 9 bases map to TRBD1. V lost 5 bases to trimming and J lost 1 base; unmatched junction nucleotides: 5. The CDR3 is made up of 15 amino acids. Written as DNA, the CDR3 is TGTGCCAGCAGTCAAGACAGGGGGAGGAACACTGAAGCTTTCTTT. The encoded protein is CASSQDRGRNTEAFF.

The chain recombines TRBV19 with TRBJ1-5; D is possibly TRBD1 (5 bases). From germline, CDR1 is LNHDA and CDR2 SQIVND (reference sequence). V gave up 3 bases and J gave up 5 bases, with 23 bases separating them. This CDR3 spans 18 amino acids. CDR3 DNA sequence: TGTGCCAGTAGTATGGGATGGGGGACCGCACTTAAGGATCAGCCCCAGCATTTT. Translating it yields CASSMGWGTALKDQPQHF. Full variable domain (outside the CDR3, taken from reference TRBV19 and TRBJ1-5): DGGITQSPKYLFRKEGQNVTLSCEQNLNHDAMYWYRQDPGQGLRLIYYSQIVNDFQKGDIAEGYSVSREKKESFPLTVTSAQKNPTAFYLCASSMGWGTALKDQPQHFGDGTRLSIL.

This sequence joins TRBV3-1 and TRBJ2-5; possibly TRBD1 or TRBD2 for D (5 bases each). The CDR3 spans 14 residues. Trimming stripped 0 bases from V and 5 bases from J, with 10 bases between. Per germline, CDR1 LGHDT and CDR2 YNNKEL (reference sequence). The CDR3 DNA reads as TGTGCCAGCAGCCAAGAAACTTGGGGGGAGACCCAGTACTTC. Translation gives CASSQETWGETQYF.

This clonotype was picked up a small number of times. The chain links TRBV6-2 or TRBV6-3 to TRBJ2-5, with no clear D. CDR3 size: 15 residues. Trimming stripped 3 bases from V and 2 bases from J, with 13 bases between. Looked up from germline, CDR1 is MNHEY and CDR2 is SVGEGT. The CDR3 is CASSYRTDLQETQYF. The CDR3 bases are TGTGCCAGCAGTTATCGGACGGACCTACAAGAGACCCAGTACTTC.

This sequence joins TRBV4-1 and TRBJ2-7; D unclear. CDR1 and CDR2 from the germline V gene are MGHRA and YSYEKL. The CDR3 contains 16 residues. The germline V and J ends were trimmed by 4 bases and 0 bases, with 16 bases remaining between them. The CDR3 protein is CASSLDRTQSSYEQYF. DNA of the CDR3: TGCGCCAGCAGCCTGGACCGGACGCAGAGCTCCTACGAGCAGTACTTC.

V and J are TRBV9 and TRBJ2-5, with 7 bases fitting TRBD2. From germline, CDR1 is SGDLS and CDR2 YYNGEE. The CDR3 runs 14 residues. J lost 5 bases, V lost 0 bases, and 4 bases had no gene match. This CDR3 reads CASSVGLAQETQYF. The CDR3, as DNA: TGTGCCAGCAGCGTAGGACTAGCCCAGGAGACCCAGTACTTC.

Only a few counts were recorded for this clonotype. This chain connects TRBV5-6 to TRBJ2-3; D is unresolved. With 4 bases removed from V and 2 bases from J, the gap between germline ends came to 14 bases. Germline CDR1 is SGHDT and CDR2 is YYEEEE. The CDR3 spans 15 residues. This CDR3 reads CASSRPRTDTDTQYF. In DNA form, the CDR3 reads TGTGCCAGCAGCCGCCCTAGGACGGACACAGATACGCAGTATTTT.

The rearrangement links TRBV5-1 to TRBJ1-5; D unclear. V lost 4 bases, J lost 5 bases, and 10 bases lay in between. CDR1 is SGHRS, CDR2 YFSETQ, per germline. This CDR3 has 13 residues. This chain's CDR3 is CASSPEPHQPQHF. CDR3 sequence (DNA): TGCGCCAGCAGCCCCGAGCCCCATCAGCCCCAGCATTTT.

The chain uses TRBV9 and TRBJ2-7; D remains ambiguous. The V end was cut by 0 bases, the J end by 2 bases, with 6 bases between. Germline V gene lookup returns CDR1 SGDLS and CDR2 YYNGEE. This CDR3 has 13 residues. Here the CDR3 DNA reads TGTGCCAGCAGCGTAGTTCCGGCCTACGAGCAGTACTTC. Encoded protein: CASSVVPAYEQYF. The full variable domain, in which reference TRBV9 and TRBJ2-7 provide the parts outside the CDR3, is DSGVTQTPKHLITATGQRVTLRCSPRSGDLSVYWYQQSLDQGLQFLIQYYNGEERAKGNILERFSAQQFPDLHSELNLSSLELGDSALYFCASSVVPAYEQYFGPGTRLTVT.

V usage is TRBV6-2 or TRBV6-3 and J usage is TRBJ1-6; 9 nucleotides line up with TRBD1. After removal of 2 bases from V and 11 bases from J, the junction contained 10 bases not matched to a gene. The germline CDR1 and CDR2 sequences are MNHEY and SVGEGT. The CDR3 runs 16 residues. The CDR3 nucleotides read TGTGCCAGCAGTTACGGAGAGGGACAGGGTTTCCCACCCCTCCACTTT. This gives the protein CASSYGEGQGFPPLHF.

V and J are TRBV23-1 and TRBJ2-3; TRBD1 agrees at 9 bases. TRBV23-1 is an open reading frame, and its role is uncertain. Germline trimming cut 0 bases from V and 0 bases from J; bases unmatched to any gene: 16. The CDR3 totals 21 residues. CDR3 DNA sequence: TGCGCCAGCAGTCAATCGGTCCGCGCGGGACAGGGATACTCTAGCACAGATACGCAGTATTTT. As protein: CASSQSVRAGQGYSSTDTQYF.

V usage is TRBV30 and J usage is TRBJ2-2; the match to TRBD1 covers 8 bases. The CDR3 consists of 15 residues. The junction had 3 bases not matched to a gene; V was cut back by 0 bases and J by 3 bases. Per germline, CDR1 GTSNPN and CDR2 SVGIG (reference sequence). The CDR3 region has the DNA TGTGCCTGGAGTGTCGGACAGGGTTACACCGGGGAGCTGTTTTTT. It specifies CAWSVGQGYTGELFF. The full variable domain, rest sourced from reference TRBV30 and TRBJ2-2, is SQTIHQWPATLVQPVGSPLSLECTVEGTSNPNLYWYRQAAGRGLQLLFYSVGIGQISSEVPQNLSASRPQDRQFILSSKKLLLSDSGFYLCAWSVGQGYTGELFFGEGSRLTVL.

This rearrangement joins TRBV5-1 to TRBJ2-7, with D uncertain. V was clipped by 2 bases and J by 2 bases, with 8 bases between them. Germline lookup yields CDR1 SGHRS and CDR2 YFSETQ. The CDR3 has 13 residues. CDR3: CASSFLDTYEQYF. CDR3 DNA: TGCGCCAGCAGCTTCCTCGACACCTACGAGCAGTACTTC.

The chain employs TRBV29-1 and TRBJ1-2, with D perhaps matching TRBD1 (5 bases). Trimming stripped 2 bases from V and 4 bases from J, with 8 bases between. This CDR3 region has 12 residues. The germline V gene has CDR1 SQVTM and CDR2 ANQGSEA. The CDR3 region has the DNA TGCAGCGTTGAAAACAGGTTCTATGGCTACACCTTC. Its translation: CSVENRFYGYTF. The full variable domain, with the rest looked up from reference TRBV29-1 and TRBJ1-2, is SAVISQKPSRDICQRGTSLTIQCQVDSQVTMMFWYRQQPGQSLTLIATANQGSEATYESGFVIDKFPISRPNLTFSTLTVSNMSPEDSSIYLCSVENRFYGYTFGSGTRLTVV.

V is TRBV6-6 and J is TRBJ2-7; 10 bases are a match to TRBD2. This CDR3 spans 15 amino acids. Germline V gene sequence: CDR1 MNHNY, CDR2 SVGAGI (reference sequence). Trimming at V came to 6 bases and at J to 1 base, leaving 6 bases not matched to a gene. The CDR3 loop reads CASSHLTSGSYEQYF. In DNA, the CDR3 is TGTGCCAGCAGCCACCTGACTAGCGGGTCCTACGAGCAGTACTTC.

V is TRBV6-1 and J is TRBJ2-1; D not resolved. Germline V gives CDR1 MNHNS, CDR2 SASEGT. The CDR3 extends over 15 amino acids. The V end was cut by 4 bases, the J end by 0 bases, with 10 bases between. In DNA form, the CDR3 reads TGTGCCAGCAGTGGAGGAAGGGCCTCCTACAATGAGCAGTTCTTC. Its translation: CASSGGRASYNEQFF.

The genes are TRBV27 and TRBJ2-7; D uncertain. Germline-derived CDR1 and CDR2 are MNHEY and SMNVEV (reference sequence). There are 14 residues in the CDR3. The V end was cut by 3 bases, the J end by 0 bases, with 9 bases between. The CDR3 sequence is CASSFSDNSYEQYF. CDR3 DNA: TGTGCCAGCAGTTTTTCCGACAACTCCTACGAGCAGTACTTC.

The J gene is TRBJ2-7, the V gene TRBV9; D is unclear. With 0 bases removed from V and 5 bases from J, the gap between germline ends came to 6 bases. CDR3 size: 12 residues. Germline loops: CDR1 SGDLS, CDR2 YYNGEE. The CDR3 DNA reads as TGTGCCAGCAGCGTAGAGGCACACGAGCAGTACTTC. It codes for CASSVEAHEQYF. Variable domain in full (rest from reference TRBV9 and TRBJ2-7): DSGVTQTPKHLITATGQRVTLRCSPRSGDLSVYWYQQSLDQGLQFLIQYYNGEERAKGNILERFSAQQFPDLHSELNLSSLELGDSALYFCASSVEAHEQYFGPGTRLTVT.

The rearrangement links TRBV11-2 to TRBJ1-2, with D possibly matching TRBD1 (6 bases). Trimming pared 5 bases from V and 8 bases from J, leaving 12 bases between. The CDR3 totals 12 residues. The germline V gene has CDR1 SGHAT and CDR2 FQNNGV. DNA for the CDR3: TGTGCCAGCAGCCCAGGACAGTTCGGCTACACCTTC. Translated: CASSPGQFGYTF. The full variable domain, completed using reference TRBV11-2 and TRBJ1-2, is EAGVAQSPRYKIIEKRQSVAFWCNPISGHATLYWYQQILGQGPKLLIQFQNNGVVDDSQLPKDRFSAERLKGVDSTLKIQPAKLEDSAVYLCASSPGQFGYTFGSGTRLTVV.

V usage is TRBV4-1 and J usage is TRBJ2-7; TRBD2 might be the D (6 bases). The V gene's germline CDR1 is MGHRA and CDR2 YSYEKL. The CDR3 loop spans 16 amino acids. Trimming shortened V by 0 bases and J by 7 bases, and 19 bases separated the two germline ends. Written as DNA, the CDR3 is TGCGCCAGCAGCCAAGATGGGAGGCTTCATAAGGGGGAGCAGTACTTC. Protein: CASSQDGRLHKGEQYF.

V and J are TRBV7-2 and TRBJ2-7; 11 bases are a match to TRBD2. CDR1 SGHTA and CDR2 FQGNSA come from the germline V gene. J was trimmed by 0 bases and V by 5 bases; bases with no gene match: 6. This CDR3 is built from 16 residues. The CDR3 DNA is TGTGCCAGCAGCCCCCTCACTAGCGGGGGCTCCTACGAGCAGTACTTC. This translates into CASSPLTSGGSYEQYF.

DNA of the CDR3: TGTGCCAGCAGCTTAGTCATAGTGGAGGGCTACACCTTC. Encoded protein: CASSLVIVEGYTF. The chain couples TRBV7-8 to TRBJ1-2, with D unclear. V lost 1 base, J lost 8 bases, and 11 bases lay in between. This CDR3 is built from 13 residues. Germline V gene sequence: CDR1 SGHVS, CDR2 FQNEAQ.

This clonotype showed up just once. This rearrangement joins TRBV11-2 to TRBJ1-3; D is perhaps TRBD1 (6 bases). V lost 5 bases and J 0 bases, leaving 14 bases between the germline ends. This CDR3 contains 16 residues. CDR1 SGHAT and CDR2 FQNNGV come from the germline V gene. The CDR3: CASSRTGPSSGNTIYF. CDR3 nucleotide sequence: TGTGCCAGCAGCCGTACAGGGCCATCCTCTGGAAACACCATATATTTT.